The entry below gives a single TCR beta chain sequence along with its context. Per the authors' pipeline: Using reference gene primer amplification, nucleated cell counts were estimated. Only in-frame clones appear in the TCRdb table, and some are missing; sequencing was by immunoSEQ multiplex PCR. V and J calls and clone size follow that table, whereas D and trimming were derived from the DNA. The sample includes around 94,000 clones, roughly 86% seen only once; the top ten take around 2.9%. These data originate in a study of blood T cell repertoires in COVID-19. On the study more broadly: Spain, Italy and the United States supplied samples that represented acute and convalescent COVID-19. PBMCs, B-cell-depleted T cells, or T cells were the source of the cDNA or gDNA that made up the material.

Germline lookup yields CDR1 SGHNT and CDR2 YENEEA. Trimming at V came to 3 bases and at J to 8 bases, leaving 10 bases not matched to a gene. The CDR3 extends over 15 amino acids. Sequences were obtained from peripheral blood. The sequence came from a man between 50 and 59 years old with active or convalescent COVID-19. The chain recombines TRBV11-3 with TRBJ2-1; TRBD1 matches at 7 bases. The CDR3 sequence is CASSLVGGQRDEQFF. CDR3 in DNA: TGTGCCAGCAGCTTGGTAGGGGGCCAAAGGGATGAGCAGTTCTTC.